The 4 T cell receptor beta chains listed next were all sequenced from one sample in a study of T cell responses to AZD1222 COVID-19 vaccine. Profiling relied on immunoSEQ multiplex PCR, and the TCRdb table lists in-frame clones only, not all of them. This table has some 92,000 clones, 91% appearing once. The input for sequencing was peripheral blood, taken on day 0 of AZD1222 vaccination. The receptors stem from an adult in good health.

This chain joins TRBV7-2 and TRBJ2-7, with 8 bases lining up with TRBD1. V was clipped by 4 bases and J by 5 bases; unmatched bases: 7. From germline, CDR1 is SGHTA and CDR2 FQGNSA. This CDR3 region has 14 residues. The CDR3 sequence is CASSSQTGADEQYF. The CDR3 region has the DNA TGTGCCAGCAGCTCGCAGACAGGGGCGGACGAGCAGTACTTC.

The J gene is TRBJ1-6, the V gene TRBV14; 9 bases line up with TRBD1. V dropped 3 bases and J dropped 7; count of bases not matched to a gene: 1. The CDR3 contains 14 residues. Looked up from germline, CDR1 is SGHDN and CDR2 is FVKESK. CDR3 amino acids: CASSQGTGNSPLHF. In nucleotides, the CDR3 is TGTGCCAGCAGCCAGGGGACAGGGAATTCACCCCTCCACTTT.

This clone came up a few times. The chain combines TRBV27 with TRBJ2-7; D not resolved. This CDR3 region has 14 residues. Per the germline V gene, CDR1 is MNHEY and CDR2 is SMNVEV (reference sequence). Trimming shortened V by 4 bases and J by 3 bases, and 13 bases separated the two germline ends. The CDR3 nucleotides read TGTGCCAGCAGTTCCCCTTTGAACCTCTACGAGCAGTACTTC. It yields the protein CASSSPLNLYEQYF.

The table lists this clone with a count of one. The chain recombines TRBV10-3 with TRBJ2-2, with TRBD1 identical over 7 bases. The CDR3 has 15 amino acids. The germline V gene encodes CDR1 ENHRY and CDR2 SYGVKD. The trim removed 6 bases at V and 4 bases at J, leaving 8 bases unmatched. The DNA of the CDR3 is TGTGCCATCAGAAAAACAGGGGTGGGCACCGGGGAGCTGTTTTTT. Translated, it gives CAIRKTGVGTGELFF.